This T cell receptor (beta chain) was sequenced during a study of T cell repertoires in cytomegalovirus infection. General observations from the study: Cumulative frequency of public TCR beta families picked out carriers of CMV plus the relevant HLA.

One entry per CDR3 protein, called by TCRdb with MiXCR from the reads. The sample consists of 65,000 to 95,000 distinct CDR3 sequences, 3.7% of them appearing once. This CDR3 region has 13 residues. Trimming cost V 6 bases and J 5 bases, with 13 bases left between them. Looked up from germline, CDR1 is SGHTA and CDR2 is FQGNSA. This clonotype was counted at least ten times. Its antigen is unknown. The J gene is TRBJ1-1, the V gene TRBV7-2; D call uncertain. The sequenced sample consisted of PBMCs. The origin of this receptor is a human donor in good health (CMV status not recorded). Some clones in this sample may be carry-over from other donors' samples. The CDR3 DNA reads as TGTGCCAGCAGGCGTCCGGGGTTAACTGAAGCTTTCTTT. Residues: CASRRPGLTEAFF.